The TCR beta chain under discussion was sequenced for a study of metastatic and nonmetastatic thyroid tumors. Overall study context: The comparison covered peripheral blood and tumor or nodule tissue in malignant and benign thyroid patients.

The study, taken as a whole, reports: Reports indicated that malignant thyroid tumors showed significantly higher TCR beta diversity than benign nodules did, in blood and tumor.

Authors' analysis steps: Built for papillary thyroid cancer, a distant-metastasis classifier drew on CDR3 differences across clinicopathological groups. TCRdb used MiXCR to call clones anew from the PCR reads. Here the V and J calls rest on TCRdb's processing, not on the authors' analysis. The table records about 27,000 clones, around 16% of them present only once. Thyroid surgery took place with no prior treatment in any patient. With respect to this clone: The antigen is unknown.

The CDR3 contains 13 residues. The germline V and J ends were trimmed by 6 bases and 6 bases, with 14 bases remaining between them. CDR1 is MNHEY and CDR2 is SVGAGI in the germline V gene. The sequence derives from a male donor with papillary thyroid cancer or a benign thyroid nodule (not recorded which). Some clones in this sample may be carry-over from other donors' samples. Sequencing was carried out using blood. The chain couples TRBV6-5 to TRBJ1-2, with D possibly being TRBD1 (6 bases). CDR3 sequence: CASRYVGGDGYTF. In DNA form, the CDR3 reads TGTGCCAGCAGATACGTAGGGGGTGATGGCTACACCTTC.